The source of this T cell receptor (beta chain) is a study of blood T cells in healthy people across ages. Study-level information: Template switching captured about one barcoded beta molecule per two T cells.

Study outcomes and limitations: Per million T cells, TCR beta diversity dropped about linearly as age rose.

A sample-barcoded 5' primer and a J-beta primer mix were used in a second PCR of roughly 6 to 11 cycles. TCRdb re-called the 5' RACE reads with MiXCR, one entry per CDR3 protein. The repertoire holds 950,000 to 1,200,000 distinct CDR3 sequences, 30% to 40% seen once, with around 13% in the top ten. Only one count was recorded for this clonotype. As yet, its antigen is unknown. At one of its ends the junction is not consistent with the germline gene, which may arise from a read error. The CDR3 sequence is 12 residues long. The people who gave samples were healthy Caucasians from Russia, aged about 6 to 100. Researchers report isolating at least 6.5 million PBMCs per sample.

The sequencing sample was made of blood. This clonotype originated in a man younger than 35 in good health. The genes are TRBV12-3 or TRBV12-4 and TRBJ2-3; tentative D call: TRBD1 (6 bases). As DNA, the CDR3 is TGTGCCAGCAGTTCCAGGACAGATGCGCAGTATTTT. Translating gives CASSSRTDAQYF.